This T cell receptor beta chain was captured in a study of shared T cell receptors in the human thymus. Generated by immunoSEQ multiplex PCR, the TCRdb table keeps only in-frame clones and is missing some. The sample shows 540,000 or so clones, 78% of them seen only once. This CDR3 comprises 14 residues. CDR1 and CDR2 from the germline V gene are MGHDK and SYGVNS. The V gene lost 4 bases and the J gene lost 1 base, with 10 bases spanning the gap. In this sample, this clone turned up a few times. This sample was also put to use in a study of human thymus T cells. That paper states: From resections taken during corrective heart surgery, the thymus tissue was obtained.

The V gene is TRBV25-1, the J gene TRBJ2-5; D is ambiguous. The specimen was thymocytes. The receptor was derived from a boy younger than two with a congenital heart defect. In DNA, the CDR3 is TGTGCCAGCAGTGCGGCCAGGATCCAAGAGACCCAGTACTTC. It translates to CASSAARIQETQYF.